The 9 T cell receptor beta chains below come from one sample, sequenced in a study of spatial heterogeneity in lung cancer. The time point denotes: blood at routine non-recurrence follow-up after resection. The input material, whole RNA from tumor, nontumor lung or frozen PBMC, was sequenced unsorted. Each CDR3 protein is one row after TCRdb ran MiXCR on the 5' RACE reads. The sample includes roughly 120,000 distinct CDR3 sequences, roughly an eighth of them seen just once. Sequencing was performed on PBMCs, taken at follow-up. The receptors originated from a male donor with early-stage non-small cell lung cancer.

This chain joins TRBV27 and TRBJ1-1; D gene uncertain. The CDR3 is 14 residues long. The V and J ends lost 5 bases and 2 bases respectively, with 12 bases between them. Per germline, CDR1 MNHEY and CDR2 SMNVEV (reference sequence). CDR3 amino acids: CASSPREGNTEAFF. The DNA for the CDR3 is TGTGCCAGCAGTCCACGTGAGGGCAACACTGAAGCTTTCTTT.

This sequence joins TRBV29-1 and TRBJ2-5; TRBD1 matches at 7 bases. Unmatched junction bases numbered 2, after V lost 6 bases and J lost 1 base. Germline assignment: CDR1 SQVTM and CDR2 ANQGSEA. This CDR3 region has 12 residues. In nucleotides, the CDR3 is TGCAGCGTAGACAGGGCCCAAGAGACCCAGTACTTC. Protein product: CSVDRAQETQYF.

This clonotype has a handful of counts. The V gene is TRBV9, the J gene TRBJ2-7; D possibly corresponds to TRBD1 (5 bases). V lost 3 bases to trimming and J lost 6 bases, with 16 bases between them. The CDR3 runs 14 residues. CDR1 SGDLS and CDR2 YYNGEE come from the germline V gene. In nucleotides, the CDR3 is TGTGCCAGCAGCGCCGCACTCGACAGACCCGAGCAGTACTTC. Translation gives CASSAALDRPEQYF.

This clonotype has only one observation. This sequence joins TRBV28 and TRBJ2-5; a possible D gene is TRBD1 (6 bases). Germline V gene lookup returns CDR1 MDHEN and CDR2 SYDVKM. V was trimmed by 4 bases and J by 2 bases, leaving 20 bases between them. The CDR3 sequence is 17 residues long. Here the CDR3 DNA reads TGTGCCAGCAGTTCGACACACCTACAGGGCGATCAAGAGACCCAGTACTTC. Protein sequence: CASSSTHLQGDQETQYF.

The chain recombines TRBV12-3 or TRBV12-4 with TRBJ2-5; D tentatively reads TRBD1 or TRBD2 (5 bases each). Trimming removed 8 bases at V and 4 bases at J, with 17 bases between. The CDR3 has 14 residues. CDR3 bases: TGTGCCAGCCGCTCTGGGGGAATGGGAGAGACCCAGTACTTC. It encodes CASRSGGMGETQYF.

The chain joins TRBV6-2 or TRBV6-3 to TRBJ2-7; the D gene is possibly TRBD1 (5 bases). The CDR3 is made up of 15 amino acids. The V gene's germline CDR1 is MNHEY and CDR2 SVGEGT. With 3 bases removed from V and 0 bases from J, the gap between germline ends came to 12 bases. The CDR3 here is CASSYSQDSSYEQYF. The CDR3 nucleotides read TGTGCCAGCAGTTATTCACAGGATAGCTCCTACGAGCAGTACTTC.

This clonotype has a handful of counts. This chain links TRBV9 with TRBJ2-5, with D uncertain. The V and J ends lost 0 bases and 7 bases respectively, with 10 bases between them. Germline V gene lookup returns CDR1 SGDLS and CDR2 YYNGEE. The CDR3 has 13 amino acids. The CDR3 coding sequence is TGTGCCAGCAGCGTAGAGCTCTCAAGGACCCAGTACTTC. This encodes CASSVELSRTQYF. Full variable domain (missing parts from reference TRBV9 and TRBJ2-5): DSGVTQTPKHLITATGQRVTLRCSPRSGDLSVYWYQQSLDQGLQFLIQYYNGEERAKGNILERFSAQQFPDLHSELNLSSLELGDSALYFCASSVELSRTQYFGPGTRLLVL.

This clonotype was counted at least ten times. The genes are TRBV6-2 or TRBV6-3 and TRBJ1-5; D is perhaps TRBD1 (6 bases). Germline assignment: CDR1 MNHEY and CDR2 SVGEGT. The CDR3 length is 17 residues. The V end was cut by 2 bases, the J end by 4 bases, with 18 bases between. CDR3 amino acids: CASSYRSGGADNQPQHF. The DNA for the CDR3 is TGTGCCAGCAGTTACCGGTCGGGGGGGGCGGATAATCAGCCCCAGCATTTT.

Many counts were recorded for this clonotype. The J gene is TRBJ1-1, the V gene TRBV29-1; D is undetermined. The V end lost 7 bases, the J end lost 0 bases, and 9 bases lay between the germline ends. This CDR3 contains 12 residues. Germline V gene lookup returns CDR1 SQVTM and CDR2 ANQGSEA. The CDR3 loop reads CSAGGMNTEAFF. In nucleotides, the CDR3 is TGCAGCGCTGGAGGGATGAACACTGAAGCTTTCTTT.